The clone carrying this T cell receptor (beta chain) turned up a few times. V was shortened by 7 bases and J by 6 bases, with 16 bases between the two germline ends. The CDR3 length is 14 residues. From germline, CDR1 is SGHNT and CDR2 YENEEA. The sample originates from a study of CD8+CD57+ T cells in acquired aplastic anemia. Across the study: On average, sorted CD4+ and CD8+ cells gave approximately 3.5 ug of DNA.

Patients picked for sequencing had shown CD8+CD57+ cell expansion detected by flow cytometry. TCR beta VDJ and CDR3 profiling used genomic DNA as template. TCRdb re-derived calls from the reads in MiXCR, one entry per CDR3 protein. The table includes under 200,000 distinct CDR3 sequences, more than 40% detected once. The source material was sorted CD4+, CD8+, or CD8+CD57+ T cells (not recorded which) from PBMCs. The sequence came from a human donor with aplastic anemia. The chain combines TRBV11-3 with TRBJ2-1, with D perhaps TRBD1 or TRBD2 (6 bases each). The DNA of the CDR3 is TGTGCCAGCACCCCCCGGGGGCGGGCCAATGAGCAGTTCTTC. Encoded protein: CASTPRGRANEQFF. Using reference TRBV11-3 and TRBJ2-1 for the parts outside the CDR3, the full variable domain is EAGVVQSPRYKIIEKKQPVAFWCNPISGHNTLYWYLQNLGQGPELLIRYENEEAVDDSQLPKDRFSAERLKGVDSTLKIQPAELGDSAVYLCASTPRGRANEQFFGPGTRLTVL.